Below are 22 T cell receptor beta chains sequenced from a single sample in a study of patients and donors after allogeneic stem cell transplantation. TCRdb re-called the RT-PCR reads through MiXCR, storing one row per CDR3 protein. The sample consists of about 40,000 distinct CDR3 sequences, roughly 29% of them appearing once. Sequences were obtained from blood, either unsorted or a sorted T cell fraction (not recorded which). These receptors came from a human donor who was either an allogeneic HSCT recipient or a stem cell or donor lymphocyte infusion donor (not recorded which). It is not recorded whose cells these are; they may come from a transplant donor.

In this sample, this clonotype turned up a few times. V gene TRBV20-1 combines with J gene TRBJ2-2, with 14 bases fitting TRBD2. Trimming at V came to 5 bases and at J to 8 bases, leaving 4 bases not matched to a gene. The length of the CDR3 is 14 residues. Germline assignment: CDR1 DFQATT and CDR2 SNEGSKA (reference sequence). CDR3 DNA sequence: TGCAGTGCTCCAGGACTAGCGGGAGGAGGGGAGCTGTTTTTT. Translation gives CSAPGLAGGGELFF.

This clonotype occurred many times. CDR3 protein: CASSQGGRTEAFF. CDR3 sequence (DNA): TGTGCCAGCAGCCAGGGGGGCCGCACTGAAGCTTTCTTT. The chain recombines TRBV2 with TRBJ1-1; TRBD1 agrees at 7 bases. The CDR3 has 13 residues. Germline CDR1 SNHLY, CDR2 FYNNEI. Trimming cost V 6 bases and J 4 bases; bases outside gene matches: 5.

This clonotype was detected only a few times. The CDR3 sequence is CASSLGQGLNYGYTF. CDR3 in DNA: TGCGCCAGCAGCTTGGGACAGGGCCTTAACTATGGCTACACCTTC. The chain uses TRBV5-1 and TRBJ1-2; 7 nucleotides line up with TRBD1. This CDR3 contains 15 residues. Germline V gene data show CDR1 as SGHRS and CDR2 as YFSETQ. V shed 0 bases and J 1 base; nucleotides not matched to a gene: 3.

This clonotype was recorded a few times. J is TRBJ1-3 and V is TRBV29-1; 7 nucleotides agree with TRBD1. V was pared by 7 bases and J by 3 bases, with 9 bases of the junction left unmatched. This CDR3 spans 14 amino acids. Germline CDR1 SQVTM, CDR2 ANQGSEA. In DNA, the CDR3 is TGCAGCGCCTGGGAGGGGGCTAGTGGAAACACCATATATTTT. Amino acids: CSAWEGASGNTIYF.

The CDR3 sequence: CSARPLQGLGEAFF. As DNA, the CDR3 is TGCAGTGCTAGACCCCTACAGGGCCTAGGCGAAGCTTTCTTT. The rearrangement joins TRBV20-1 to TRBJ1-1, with D possibly being TRBD1 (6 bases). V lost 2 bases, J lost 8 bases, and 18 bases lay in between. The CDR3 is 14 amino acids. Germline assignment: CDR1 DFQATT and CDR2 SNEGSKA (reference sequence).

This clonotype was found a few times. The V gene is TRBV12-3 or TRBV12-4, the J gene TRBJ1-3; D is undetermined. The V and J ends lost 3 bases and 8 bases respectively, with 5 bases between them. This CDR3 spans 11 amino acids. The CDR3 region has the DNA TGTGCCAGCAGTTTTTCGGACACCATATATTTT. Translating it yields CASSFSDTIYF.

This clonotype was observed a few times. This rearrangement joins TRBV4-3 to TRBJ1-1; D is unclear. Germline CDR1 is LGHNA and CDR2 is YSLEER. This CDR3 region has 18 residues. Between the trimmed V and J ends, which lost 1 base and 1 base, there was a span of 19 bases. The CDR3 DNA sequence: TGCGCCAGCAGCCAAGCATTCAGAGGACTTGGGTCGAACACTGAAGCTTTCTTT. Amino acid sequence: CASSQAFRGLGSNTEAFF.

J is TRBJ2-5 and V is TRBV24-1; D may correspond to TRBD1 or TRBD2 (6 bases each). The V gene lost 4 bases and the J gene lost 5 bases, with 13 bases spanning the gap. This CDR3 region has 14 residues. The germline gives CDR1 KGHDR, CDR2 SFDVKD. CDR3 sequence reads: CATSELRGGETQYF. CDR3 DNA sequence: TGTGCCACCAGTGAACTGAGAGGGGGGGAGACCCAGTACTTC.

The gene calls are TRBV12-3 or TRBV12-4 and TRBJ2-2, with D perhaps given as TRBD1 or TRBD2 (5 bases each). Trimming cost V 8 bases and J 7 bases, with 17 bases left between them. This CDR3 spans 14 amino acids. DNA for the CDR3: TGTGCCAGCTCTTCGGGGCTAGCAGGCGGGGAGCTGTTTTTT. Translation: CASSSGLAGGELFF.

In its sample, this clonotype was seen a few times. The gene calls are TRBV5-1 and TRBJ2-7; D is perhaps TRBD2 (5 bases). Deletions cut 0 bases from V and 3 bases from J, with 13 bases between. Germline V gene sequence: CDR1 SGHRS, CDR2 YFSETQ. The CDR3 is 15 amino acids. The CDR3 reads CASSLAVGIIYEQYF. CDR3 bases: TGCGCCAGCAGCTTGGCTGTCGGGATAATCTACGAGCAGTACTTC.

With regard to this clonotype: Compared with germline, one end of the junction differs, possibly owing to a read error. The chain's CDR3 is CASSWDGPNTEALF. Here the CDR3 DNA reads TGTGCCAGCAGCTGGGACGGGCCGAACACTGAAGCTTTATTT. This sequence joins TRBV11-2 and TRBJ1-1; D perhaps matches TRBD1 (5 bases). The CDR3 extends over 14 amino acids. CDR1 is SGHAT and CDR2 is FQNNGV in the germline V gene.

This clonotype has more than one count but fewer than ten. This chain uses TRBV7-9 with TRBJ2-1; D call uncertain. The CDR3 loop spans 15 amino acids. V was cut by 7 bases and J by 0 bases, with 13 bases left in between. CDR1 and CDR2 from the germline V gene are SEHNR and FQNEAQ (reference sequence). CDR3 region: CASTLVLSSYNEQFF. CDR3 in DNA: TGTGCCAGCACCCTCGTACTTAGCTCCTACAATGAGCAGTTCTTC.

This chain connects TRBV28 to TRBJ2-1; the match to TRBD1 covers 10 bases. This CDR3 is 14 amino acids long. V gave up 7 bases and J gave up 3 bases; unmatched junction bases: 3. Germline CDR1 is MDHEN and CDR2 is SYDVKM. Here the CDR3 DNA reads TGTGCCAGCACCGGGACAGGGGTCTACAATGAGCAGTTCTTC. The encoded protein is CASTGTGVYNEQFF.

In its sample, this clonotype was seen many times. J is TRBJ1-2 and V is TRBV4-3; D is ambiguous. Germline lookup yields CDR1 LGHNA and CDR2 YSLEER. V shed 0 bases and J shed 4 bases, with 15 bases lying between them. This CDR3 is built from 16 residues. The DNA for the CDR3 is TGCGCCAGCAGCCAAGAACCCTCCCGACGGAGCTATGGCTACACCTTC. The encoded protein is CASSQEPSRRSYGYTF.

This clonotype was counted only a few times. The gene calls are TRBV20-1 and TRBJ2-3; perhaps D is TRBD1 or TRBD2 (5 bases each). The CDR3 runs 14 residues. The ends were cut back, 6 bases at V and 0 bases at J, with 13 bases in the middle. Looked up from germline, CDR1 is DFQATT and CDR2 is SNEGSKA (reference sequence). The CDR3 loop is CSATRGPSTDTQYF. CDR3 in DNA: TGCAGTGCGACCCGGGGACCAAGCACAGATACGCAGTATTTT.

This clonotype was counted only a few times. The V and J genes are TRBV12-3 or TRBV12-4 and TRBJ2-7, with TRBD1 identical over 9 bases. The CDR3 consists of 15 residues. With 6 bases clipped from V and 6 bases from J, the junction kept 12 bases outside the gene matches. The chain's CDR3 is CASRSTGGSLSEQYF. CDR3 sequence (DNA): TGTGCCAGCAGGTCAACAGGGGGCTCCCTTTCCGAGCAGTACTTC.

V is TRBV5-1 and J is TRBJ1-6; 9 bases map to TRBD1. The V gene's germline CDR1 is SGHRS and CDR2 YFSETQ. J gave up 10 bases and V 0 bases, and 8 bases lay outside the gene matches. The CDR3 spans 16 residues. This chain's CDR3 is CASSLGPQGANSPLHF. In DNA, the CDR3 is TGCGCCAGCAGCTTGGGCCCACAGGGGGCAAACTCACCCCTCCACTTT. Full variable domain (rest looked up from reference TRBV5-1 and TRBJ1-6): KAGVTQTPRYLIKTRGQQVTLSCSPISGHRSVSWYQQTPGQGLQFLFEYFSETQRNKGNFPGRFSGRQFSNSRSEMNVSTLELGDSALYLCASSLGPQGANSPLHFGNGTRLTVT.

This clonotype was picked up a small number of times. V usage is TRBV10-3 and J usage is TRBJ2-7, with TRBD1 as a possible D gene (5 bases). Trimming took off 4 bases at V and 4 bases at J, with 14 bases between the two ends. The CDR3 contains 14 residues. Germline V gene data show CDR1 as ENHRY and CDR2 as SYGVKD. DNA of the CDR3: TGTGCCATCAGTGTTGCAGGGATCGGGTACGAGCAGTACTTC. Amino acid sequence: CAISVAGIGYEQYF.

This clonotype was detected a few times. V is TRBV29-1 and J is TRBJ2-1; D is undetermined. The CDR3 consists of 14 residues. CDR1 is SQVTM, CDR2 ANQGSEA, per germline. The V end was cut by 6 bases, the J end by 7 bases, with 19 bases between. CDR3 DNA: TGCAGCGTGAGCCTGGGAAGTCTGTGGAATGAGCAGTTCTTC. It yields the protein CSVSLGSLWNEQFF.

This rearrangement joins TRBV20-1 to TRBJ2-7, with D unclear. V lost 1 base, J lost 9 bases, and 10 bases lay in between. The CDR3 is made up of 11 amino acids. Germline V lookup: CDR1 DFQATT, CDR2 SNEGSKA (reference sequence). Here the CDR3 DNA reads TGCAGTGCTAGAGGGGCTCCTGGGCAGTACTTC. Its protein product is CSARGAPGQYF.

The rearrangement uses TRBV28 and TRBJ2-3, with TRBD2 identical over 8 bases. After removal of 6 bases from V and 0 bases from J, the junction contained 11 bases not matched to a gene. This CDR3 region has 17 residues. CDR1 is MDHEN, CDR2 SYDVKM, per germline. The CDR3 spells CASSRGGHSPSTDTQYF. The CDR3 nucleotides read TGTGCCAGCAGCCGGGGGGGACACTCACCAAGCACAGATACGCAGTATTTT.

This chain connects TRBV20-1 to TRBJ2-1; D is unclear. Germline V gene lookup returns CDR1 DFQATT and CDR2 SNEGSKA (reference sequence). The CDR3 contains 11 residues. The V and J ends lost 3 bases and 9 bases respectively, with 9 bases between them. The CDR3 here is CSARSYGEQFF. Here the CDR3 DNA reads TGCAGTGCTAGGTCATATGGTGAGCAGTTCTTC.